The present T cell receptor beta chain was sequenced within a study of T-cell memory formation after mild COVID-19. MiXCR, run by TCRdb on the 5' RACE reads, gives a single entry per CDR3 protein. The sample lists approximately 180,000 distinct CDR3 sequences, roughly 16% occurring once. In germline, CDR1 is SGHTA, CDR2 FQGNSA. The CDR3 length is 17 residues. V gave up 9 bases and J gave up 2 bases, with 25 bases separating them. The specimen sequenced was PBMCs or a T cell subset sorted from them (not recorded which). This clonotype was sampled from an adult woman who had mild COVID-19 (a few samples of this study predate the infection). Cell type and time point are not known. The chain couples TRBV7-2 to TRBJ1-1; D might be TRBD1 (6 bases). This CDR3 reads CASCRGSGRLLNTEAFF. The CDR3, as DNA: TGTGCCAGTTGCAGGGGTTCAGGCCGACTTCTAAACACTGAAGCTTTCTTT. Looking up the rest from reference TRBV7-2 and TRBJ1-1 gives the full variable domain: GAGVSQSPSNKVTEKGKDVELRCDPISGHTALYWYRQSLGQGLEFLIYFQGNSAPDKSGLPSDRFSAERTGGSVSTLTIQRTQQEDSAVYLCASCRGSGRLLNTEAFFGQGTRLTVV.